This record looks at one T cell receptor (beta chain) sequence and its context. Stated treatment: oral pan-JAK inhibitor, 5-10 mg twice daily. The record originates from a study of CD8+ T cells in alopecia areata. V shed 2 bases and J 2 bases; nucleotides not matched to a gene: 3. Germline lookup yields CDR1 LNHDA and CDR2 SQIVND (reference sequence). There are 14 residues in the CDR3. RNA extraction was followed by reverse transcription into cDNA, which acted as the sequencing template. Using immunoSEQ multiplex PCR, the repertoire was profiled, and TCRdb retains in-frame clones only, with some absent. The top ten clones hold roughly 0.5% of a sample with 95,000 to 150,000 clones, more than 40% of them seen once.

This clonotype originated in a human donor with alopecia areata. The V gene is TRBV19, the J gene TRBJ2-7, with 7 bases that match TRBD1. The source was CD4+ T cells sorted from blood, collected at week 4, from a patient treated with tofacitinib. CDR3 nucleotides: TGTGCCAGTAGTATACGGACAGGAACCTACGAGCAGTACTTC. Translated, it gives CASSIRTGTYEQYF.